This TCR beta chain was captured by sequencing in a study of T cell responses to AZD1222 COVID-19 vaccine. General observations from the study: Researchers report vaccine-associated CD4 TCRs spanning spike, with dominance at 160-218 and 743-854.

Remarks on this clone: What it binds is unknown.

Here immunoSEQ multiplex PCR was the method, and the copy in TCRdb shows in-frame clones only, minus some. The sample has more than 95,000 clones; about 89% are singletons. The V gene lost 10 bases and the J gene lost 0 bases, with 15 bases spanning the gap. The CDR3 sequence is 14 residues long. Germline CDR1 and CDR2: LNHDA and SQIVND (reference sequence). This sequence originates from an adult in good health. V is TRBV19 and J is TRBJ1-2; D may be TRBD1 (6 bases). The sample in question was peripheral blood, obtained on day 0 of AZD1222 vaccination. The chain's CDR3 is CATTTGWANYGYTF. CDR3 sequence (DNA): TGTGCCACAACTACAGGGTGGGCTAACTATGGCTACACCTTC. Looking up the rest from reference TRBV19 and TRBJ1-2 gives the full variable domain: DGGITQSPKYLFRKEGQNVTLSCEQNLNHDAMYWYRQDPGQGLRLIYYSQIVNDFQKGDIAEGYSVSREKKESFPLTVTSAQKNPTAFYLCATTTGWANYGYTFGSGTRLTVV.